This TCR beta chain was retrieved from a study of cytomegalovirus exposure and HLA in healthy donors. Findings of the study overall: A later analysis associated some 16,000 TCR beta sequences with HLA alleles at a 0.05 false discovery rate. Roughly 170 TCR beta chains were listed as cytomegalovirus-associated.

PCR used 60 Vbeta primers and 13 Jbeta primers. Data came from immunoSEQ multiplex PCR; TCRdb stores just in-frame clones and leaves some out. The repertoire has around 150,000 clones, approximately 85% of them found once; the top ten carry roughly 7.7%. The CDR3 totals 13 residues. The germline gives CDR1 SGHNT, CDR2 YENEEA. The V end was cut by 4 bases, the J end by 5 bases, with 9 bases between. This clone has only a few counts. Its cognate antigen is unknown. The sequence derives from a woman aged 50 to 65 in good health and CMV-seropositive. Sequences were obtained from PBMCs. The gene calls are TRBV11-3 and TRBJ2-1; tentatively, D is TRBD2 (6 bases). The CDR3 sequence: CASSSGLNNEQFF. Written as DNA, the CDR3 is TGTGCCAGCAGCTCGGGACTGAACAATGAGCAGTTCTTC.